These 28 T cell receptor beta chains originate from one sample sequenced in a study of low-dose radiotherapy and immunotherapy resistance in tumors. First-strand cDNA used TRAV- and TRBV-specific primers, covering alpha and beta chains. The authors ran 20 PCR cycles to amplify TCRs with a constant-region primer and V-primer adapter. Via MiXCR, TCRdb re-called the reads, giving one row per CDR3 protein. The sample contains 11,000 or so distinct CDR3 sequences, about 62% of which appear only once. Every receptor here comes from a human donor with advanced metastatic prostate, ovarian, gallbladder or colorectal cancer (not recorded which). This table probably holds off-target reads from a library built for another chain.

This rearrangement joins TRBV11-3 to TRBJ2-7, with TRBD1 matching over 12 bases. Per germline, CDR1 SGHNT and CDR2 YENEEA. Losses at the gene ends were 5 bases for V and 6 bases for J; bases not matched to a gene: 8. The CDR3 totals 15 residues. The CDR3 coding sequence is TGTGCCAGCAGCCCTTTGGGACAGGGGGCCACCGAGCAGTACTTC. It encodes CASSPLGQGATEQYF.

J is TRBJ2-3 and V is TRBV28; either TRBD1 or TRBD2 may fit D (5 bases each). This CDR3 has 13 residues. V shed 3 bases and J shed 4 bases, with 8 bases lying between them. Germline values: CDR1 MDHEN, CDR2 SYDVKM. The CDR3 nucleotides are TGTGCCAGCAGTTTGGGGGATCCAGATACGCAGTATTTT. Translation: CASSLGDPDTQYF.

The V gene is TRBV7-8, the J gene TRBJ2-3, with D uncertain. Germline V lookup: CDR1 SGHVS, CDR2 FQNEAQ. The CDR3 extends over 16 amino acids. Trimming left V 1 base short and J 2 bases short, with 13 bases between. The CDR3 nucleotides are TGTGCCAGCAGCTTAGTACCGAGGCCCCCCACAGATACGCAGTATTTT. Translated: CASSLVPRPPTDTQYF.

The rearrangement uses TRBV7-3 and TRBJ2-5; D is possibly TRBD2 (7 bases). The CDR3 loop spans 16 amino acids. The germline V gene has CDR1 SGHTA and CDR2 FQGTGA. Trimming left V 5 bases short and J 1 base short, with 17 bases between. CDR3 region: CASSPTGGGRQETQYF. The DNA of the CDR3 is TGTGCCAGCAGCCCCACTGGGGGGGGGCGCCAAGAGACCCAGTACTTC.

This clonotype appeared a few times. The chain carries TRBV20-1 and TRBJ2-7, with TRBD1 identical over 9 bases. Germline CDR1 DFQATT, CDR2 SNEGSKA (reference sequence). This CDR3 has 14 residues. Trimming at V came to 4 bases and at J to 3 bases, leaving 7 bases not matched to a gene. CDR3 sequence (DNA): TGCAGTGCTATACAGGGGGCCTCTCTCTACGAGCAGTACTTC. It translates to CSAIQGASLYEQYF.

This clonotype was observed a handful of times. The chain recombines TRBV18 with TRBJ1-2, with TRBD1 matching over 7 bases. Trimming cost V 3 bases and J 4 bases; bases outside gene matches: 5. The CDR3 is 14 residues long. Germline-derived CDR1 and CDR2 are KGHSH and LQKENI. The CDR3 nucleotides read TGTGCCAGCTCACCTACAGGGGAGACCTATGGCTACACCTTC. This encodes CASSPTGETYGYTF.

The V gene is TRBV24-1, the J gene TRBJ2-3, with a possible D match to TRBD1 (6 bases). This CDR3 is 15 amino acids long. V was shortened by 0 bases and J by 2 bases, with 8 bases between the two germline ends. Germline V gives CDR1 KGHDR, CDR2 SFDVKD. CDR3 nucleotide sequence: TGTGCCACCAGTGATTTGACAGGGATCACAGATACGCAGTATTTT. The encoded protein is CATSDLTGITDTQYF.

V usage is TRBV6-5 and J usage is TRBJ2-1; the match to TRBD2 covers 10 bases. The V and J ends lost 7 bases and 1 base, in that order; junction bases with no gene match: 4. From germline, CDR1 is MNHEY and CDR2 SVGAGI. This CDR3 is built from 15 residues. The CDR3: CASTRTSGSYNEQFF. Here the CDR3 DNA reads TGTGCCAGCACCCGGACTAGCGGTTCCTACAATGAGCAGTTCTTC.

The chain employs TRBV30 and TRBJ1-6, with 9 bases that match TRBD1. Germline CDR1 and CDR2: GTSNPN and SVGIG (reference sequence). V trimming: 2 bases; J trimming: 7 bases; junction bases outside the gene matches: 3. The CDR3 runs 14 residues. DNA of the CDR3: TGTGCCTGGAGTATCGGGACAGGGAATTCACCCCTCCACTTT. Protein sequence: CAWSIGTGNSPLHF.

The sample holds a few counts of this clonotype. The rearrangement joins TRBV4-3 to TRBJ1-5; D call uncertain. CDR1 LGHNA and CDR2 YSLEER come from the germline V gene. Trimming stripped 1 base from V and 0 bases from J, with 7 bases between. The CDR3 is 15 residues long. As DNA, the CDR3 is TGCGCCAGCAGCCAAGCGGCAGGTAGCAATCAGCCCCAGCATTTT. Translation gives CASSQAAGSNQPQHF.

The CDR3 region is CASRSGSPLHF. The CDR3 region has the DNA TGTGCCAGCAGGAGTGGGTCACCCCTCCACTTT. The genes are TRBV2 and TRBJ1-6; D is ambiguous. Per the germline V gene, CDR1 is SNHLY and CDR2 is FYNNEI. The V end lost 6 bases, the J end lost 10 bases, and 7 bases lay between the germline ends. This CDR3 has 11 residues.

This chain uses TRBV11-2 with TRBJ2-1; 11 nucleotides line up with TRBD2. Germline V gene sequence: CDR1 SGHAT, CDR2 FQNNGV. Trimming at V came to 3 bases and at J to 5 bases, leaving 0 bases not matched to a gene. The CDR3 length is 14 residues. CDR3 in DNA: TGTGCCAGCAGCTTTAGCGGGAGGGACAATGAGCAGTTCTTC. Its protein is CASSFSGRDNEQFF.

The chain couples TRBV20-1 to TRBJ2-5; possibly TRBD1 for D (6 bases). Per germline, CDR1 DFQATT and CDR2 SNEGSKA (reference sequence). The CDR3 loop spans 13 amino acids. Trimming took off 5 bases at V and 4 bases at J, with 14 bases between the two ends. The CDR3 coding sequence is TGCAGTGCTTCTACAGGGTGGGGAGAGACCCAGTACTTC. Protein sequence: CSASTGWGETQYF.

The chain employs TRBV6-2 or TRBV6-3 and TRBJ1-1; D remains unclear. Germline V gives CDR1 MNHEY, CDR2 SVGEGT. This CDR3 comprises 15 residues. The V gene lost 2 bases and the J gene lost 2 bases, with 12 bases spanning the gap. CDR3 protein: CASSYRKVSNTEAFF. CDR3 bases: TGTGCCAGCAGTTACCGAAAGGTCAGCAACACTGAAGCTTTCTTT.

Here the CDR3 reads CASRNTGGYSNQPQHF. CDR3 sequence (DNA): TGTGCCAGCAGGAATACAGGGGGCTATAGCAATCAGCCCCAGCATTTT. The chain carries TRBV6-1 and TRBJ1-5; 9 bases are shared with TRBD1. The trim removed 6 bases at V and 0 bases at J, leaving 6 bases unmatched. Germline loops: CDR1 MNHNS, CDR2 SASEGT. CDR3 length equals 16 residues.

The chain employs TRBV5-5 and TRBJ1-2; D call uncertain. The germline gives CDR1 SGHKS, CDR2 YYEKEE (reference sequence). Trimming removed 0 bases at V and 2 bases at J, with 8 bases between. This CDR3 spans 14 amino acids. The CDR3 region has the DNA TGTGCCAGCAGCTTGGAGGGAGACAACTATGGCTACACCTTC. Amino acid sequence: CASSLEGDNYGYTF.

The chain carries TRBV7-2 and TRBJ2-7, with D unclear. Germline CDR1 reads SGHTA; CDR2 reads FQGNSA. V lost 5 bases, J lost 0 bases, and 11 bases lay in between. This CDR3 has 14 amino acids. CDR3 protein: CASSLRAYSYEQYF. The CDR3 DNA reads as TGTGCCAGCAGCCTGAGAGCGTACTCCTACGAGCAGTACTTC.

The chain is built from TRBV3-1 and TRBJ1-5, with 9 bases lining up with TRBD1. The germline gives CDR1 LGHDT, CDR2 YNNKEL (reference sequence). CDR3 length: 17 amino acids. V lost 2 bases to trimming and J lost 2 bases; unmatched junction nucleotides: 7. The CDR3 DNA reads TGTGCCAGCAGCCAACCCACAGGGGGCGGCGGCAATCAGCCCCAGCATTTT. Translation: CASSQPTGGGGNQPQHF.

The V call is TRBV6-2 or TRBV6-3, the J call TRBJ2-1, with 11 nucleotides matching TRBD2. The CDR3 covers 19 residues. V trimming: 5 bases; J trimming: 0 bases; junction bases outside the gene matches: 12. The germline CDR1 and CDR2 sequences are MNHEY and SVGEGT. CDR3: CASSQLAGGLTSSYNEQFF. DNA of the CDR3: TGTGCCAGCAGTCAGCTAGCGGGAGGCCTTACGAGCTCCTACAATGAGCAGTTCTTC.

The chain joins TRBV7-9 to TRBJ2-7; 9 nucleotides agree with TRBD1. With V trimmed by 5 bases and J by 6 bases, 2 bases remained unmatched. The CDR3 spans 12 residues. Germline-derived CDR1 and CDR2 are SEHNR and FQNEAQ (reference sequence). Written as DNA, the CDR3 is TGTGCCAGCAGCCCGGACAGGGGCGAGCAGTACTTC. Its protein is CASSPDRGEQYF.

CDR3 residues: CASNGVFTNTDTQYF. CDR3 DNA: TGTGCCAGCAACGGGGTGTTTACCAACACAGATACGCAGTATTTT. The chain recombines TRBV13 with TRBJ2-3; TRBD2 might be the D (5 bases). Trimming left V 7 bases short and J 2 bases short, with 16 bases between. Germline values: CDR1 PRHDT, CDR2 FYEKMQ (reference sequence). This CDR3 spans 15 amino acids.

The V gene is TRBV24-1, the J gene TRBJ2-1; possibly TRBD1 or TRBD2 for D (6 bases each). With 1 base removed from V and 8 bases from J, the gap between germline ends came to 17 bases. The CDR3 totals 16 residues. Germline CDR1 is KGHDR and CDR2 is SFDVKD. CDR3 DNA: TGTGCCACCAGTGATTTTCGGGGGCGGTTTGGCTATGAGCAGTTCTTC. Translating gives CATSDFRGRFGYEQFF.

The chain joins TRBV9 to TRBJ2-3; D not resolved. V gave up 0 bases and J gave up 1 base, with 3 bases separating them. Germline assignment: CDR1 SGDLS and CDR2 YYNGEE. The CDR3 has 13 amino acids. The CDR3 reads CASSVGGTDTQYF. Written as DNA, the CDR3 is TGTGCCAGCAGCGTAGGTGGCACAGATACGCAGTATTTT.

The chain is built from TRBV10-3 and TRBJ2-5; D is perhaps TRBD2 (5 bases). V lost 4 bases and J lost 4, with 16 bases in between. The length of the CDR3 is 15 residues. CDR1 ENHRY and CDR2 SYGVKD come from the germline V gene. The CDR3, as DNA: TGTGCCATCAGTGCTCGTTCTTCGGCGGGAGAGACCCAGTACTTC. Residues: CAISARSSAGETQYF.

Concerning this clonotype: At one boundary the junction diverges from the germline segment, which might be a read error. The chain's CDR3 is CGSSYTYEQYF. The DNA for the CDR3 is TGTGGCAGCAGTTACACGTACGAGCAGTACTTC. The J gene is TRBJ2-7, the V gene TRBV6-2 or TRBV6-3; unclear D gene. This CDR3 spans 11 amino acids. Looked up from germline, CDR1 is MNHEY and CDR2 is SVGEGT.

This clonotype was picked up a small number of times. The chain employs TRBV5-1 and TRBJ1-1; 8 bases map to TRBD1. In germline, CDR1 is SGHRS, CDR2 YFSETQ. This CDR3 comprises 14 residues. Trimming at V came to 3 bases and at J to 6 bases, leaving 7 bases not matched to a gene. CDR3 DNA sequence: TGCGCCAGCAGCTCACGCTCAGGGGGCCCTGAAGCTTTCTTT. Its translation: CASSSRSGGPEAFF.

This chain joins TRBV6-1 and TRBJ2-5; no clear D. V shed 4 bases and J shed 5 bases, with 2 bases lying between them. The germline V gene has CDR1 MNHNS and CDR2 SASEGT. There are 10 residues in the CDR3. The CDR3 here is CASSAETQYF. In nucleotides, the CDR3 is TGTGCCAGCAGTGCGGAGACCCAGTACTTC.

This rearrangement joins TRBV29-1 to TRBJ2-7, with D possibly matching TRBD1 (5 bases). Germline V gives CDR1 SQVTM, CDR2 ANQGSEA. The CDR3 extends over 11 amino acids. V lost 5 bases to trimming and J lost 3 bases, with 8 bases between them. The CDR3 loop is CSVTQGYEQYF. The CDR3 DNA reads as TGCAGCGTTACCCAGGGCTACGAGCAGTACTTC.